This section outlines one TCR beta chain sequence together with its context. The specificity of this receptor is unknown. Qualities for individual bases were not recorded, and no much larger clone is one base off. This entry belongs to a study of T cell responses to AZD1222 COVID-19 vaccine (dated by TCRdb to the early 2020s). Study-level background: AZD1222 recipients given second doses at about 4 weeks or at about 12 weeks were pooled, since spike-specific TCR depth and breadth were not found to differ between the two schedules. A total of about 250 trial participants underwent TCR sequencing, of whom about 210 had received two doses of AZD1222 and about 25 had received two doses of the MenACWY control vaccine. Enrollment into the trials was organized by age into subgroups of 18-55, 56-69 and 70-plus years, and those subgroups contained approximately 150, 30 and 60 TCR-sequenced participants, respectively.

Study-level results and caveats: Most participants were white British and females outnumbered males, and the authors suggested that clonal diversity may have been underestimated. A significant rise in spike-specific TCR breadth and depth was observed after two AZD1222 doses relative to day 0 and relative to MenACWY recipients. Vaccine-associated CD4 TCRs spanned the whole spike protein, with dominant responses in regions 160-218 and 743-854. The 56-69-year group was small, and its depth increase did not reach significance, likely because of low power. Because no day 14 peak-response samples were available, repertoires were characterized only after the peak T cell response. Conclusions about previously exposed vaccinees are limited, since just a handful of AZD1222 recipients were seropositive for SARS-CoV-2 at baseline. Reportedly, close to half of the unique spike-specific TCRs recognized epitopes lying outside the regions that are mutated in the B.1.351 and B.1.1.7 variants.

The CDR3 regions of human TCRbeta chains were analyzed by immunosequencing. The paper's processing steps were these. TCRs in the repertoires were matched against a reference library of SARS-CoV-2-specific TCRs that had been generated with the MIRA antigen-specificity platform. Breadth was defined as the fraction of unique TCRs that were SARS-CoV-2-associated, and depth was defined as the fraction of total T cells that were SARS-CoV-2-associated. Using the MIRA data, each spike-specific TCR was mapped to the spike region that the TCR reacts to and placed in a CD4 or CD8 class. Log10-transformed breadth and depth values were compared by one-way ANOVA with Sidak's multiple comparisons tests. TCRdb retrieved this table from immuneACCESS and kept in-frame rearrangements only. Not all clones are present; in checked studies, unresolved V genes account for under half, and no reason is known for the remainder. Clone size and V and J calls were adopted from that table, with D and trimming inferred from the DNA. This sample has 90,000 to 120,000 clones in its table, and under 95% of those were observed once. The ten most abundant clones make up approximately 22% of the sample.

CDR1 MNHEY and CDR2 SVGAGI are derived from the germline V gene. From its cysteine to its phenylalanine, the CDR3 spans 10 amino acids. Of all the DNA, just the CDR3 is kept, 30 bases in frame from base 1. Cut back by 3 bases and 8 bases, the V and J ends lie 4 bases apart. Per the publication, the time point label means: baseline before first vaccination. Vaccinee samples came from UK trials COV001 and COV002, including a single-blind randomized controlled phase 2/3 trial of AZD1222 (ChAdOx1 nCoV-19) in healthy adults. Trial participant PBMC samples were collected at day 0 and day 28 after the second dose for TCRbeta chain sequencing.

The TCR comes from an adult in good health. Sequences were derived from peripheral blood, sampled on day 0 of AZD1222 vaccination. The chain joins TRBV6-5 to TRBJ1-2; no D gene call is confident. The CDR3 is CASSYRGYTF. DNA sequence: TGTGCCAGCAGTTATAGGGGCTACACCTTC.